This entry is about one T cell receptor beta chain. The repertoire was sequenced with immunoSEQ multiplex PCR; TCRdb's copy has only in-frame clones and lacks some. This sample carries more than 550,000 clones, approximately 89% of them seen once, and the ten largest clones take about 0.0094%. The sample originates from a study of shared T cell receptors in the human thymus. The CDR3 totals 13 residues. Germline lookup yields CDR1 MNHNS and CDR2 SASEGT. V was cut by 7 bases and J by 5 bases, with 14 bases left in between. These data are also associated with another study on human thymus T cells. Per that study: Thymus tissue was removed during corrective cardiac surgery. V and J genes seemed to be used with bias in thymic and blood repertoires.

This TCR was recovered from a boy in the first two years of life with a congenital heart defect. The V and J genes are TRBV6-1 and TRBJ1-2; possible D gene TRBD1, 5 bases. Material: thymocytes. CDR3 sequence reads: CASNKRGWYGYTF. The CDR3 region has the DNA TGTGCCAGCAACAAAAGGGGCTGGTATGGCTACACCTTC.